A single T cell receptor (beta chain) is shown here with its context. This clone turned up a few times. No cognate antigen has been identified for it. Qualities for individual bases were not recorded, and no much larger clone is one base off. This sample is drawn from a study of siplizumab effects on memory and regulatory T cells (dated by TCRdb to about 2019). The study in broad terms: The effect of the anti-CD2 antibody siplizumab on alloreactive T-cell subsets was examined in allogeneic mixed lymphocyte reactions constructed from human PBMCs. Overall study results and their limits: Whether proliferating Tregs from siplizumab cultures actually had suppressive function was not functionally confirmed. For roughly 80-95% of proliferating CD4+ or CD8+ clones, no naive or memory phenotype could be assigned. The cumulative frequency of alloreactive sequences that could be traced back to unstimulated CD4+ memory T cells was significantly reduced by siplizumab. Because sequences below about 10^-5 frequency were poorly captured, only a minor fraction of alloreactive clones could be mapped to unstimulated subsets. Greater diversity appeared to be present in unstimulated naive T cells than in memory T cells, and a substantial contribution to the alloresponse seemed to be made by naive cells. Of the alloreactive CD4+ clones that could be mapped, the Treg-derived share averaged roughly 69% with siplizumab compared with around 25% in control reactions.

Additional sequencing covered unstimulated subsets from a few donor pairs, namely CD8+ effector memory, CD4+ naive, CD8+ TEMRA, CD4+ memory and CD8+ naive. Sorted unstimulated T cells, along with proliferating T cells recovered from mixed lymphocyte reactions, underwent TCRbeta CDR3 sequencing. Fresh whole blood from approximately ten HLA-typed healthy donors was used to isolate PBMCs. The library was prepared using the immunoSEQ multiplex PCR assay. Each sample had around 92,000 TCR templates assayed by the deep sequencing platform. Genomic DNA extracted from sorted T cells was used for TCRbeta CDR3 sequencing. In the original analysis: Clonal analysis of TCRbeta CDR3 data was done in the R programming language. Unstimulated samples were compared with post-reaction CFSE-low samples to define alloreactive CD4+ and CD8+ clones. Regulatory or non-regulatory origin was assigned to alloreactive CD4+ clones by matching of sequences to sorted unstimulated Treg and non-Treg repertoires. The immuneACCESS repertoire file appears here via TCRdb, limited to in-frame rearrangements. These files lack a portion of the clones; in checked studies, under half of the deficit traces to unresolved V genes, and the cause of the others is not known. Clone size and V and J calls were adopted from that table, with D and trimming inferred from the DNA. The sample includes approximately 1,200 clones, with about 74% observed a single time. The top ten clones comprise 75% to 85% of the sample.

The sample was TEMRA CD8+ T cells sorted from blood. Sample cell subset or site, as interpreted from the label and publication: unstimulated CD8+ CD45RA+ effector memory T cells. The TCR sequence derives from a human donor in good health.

The base sequence is TGTGCCAGCAGCTTGGATAGCGCGACAGGGCGCTATGGCTACACCTTC. Its coded protein is CASSLDSATGRYGYTF. The sequence links TRBV7-9 to TRBJ1-2, with TRBD1 matching 7 junction bases. Trimming takes 3 bases off V and 4 bases off J; junction bases not matched to a gene: 11. The germline V gene (reference sequence) provides CDR1 SEHNR and CDR2 FQNEAQ. Including cysteine and phenylalanine, the CDR3 has 16 amino acids. Only the CDR3 region is kept as DNA, spanning 48 bases read in frame from base 1.